Below, one T cell receptor beta chain is given with its context. As yet, its antigen is unknown. Germline-derived CDR1 and CDR2 are SNHLY and FYNNEI. CDR3 size: 14 residues. With 4 bases removed from V and 5 bases from J, the gap between germline ends came to 14 bases. With 60 Vbeta and 13 Jbeta primers, the PCR was carried out. The protocol was immunoSEQ multiplex PCR, while the TCRdb copy is restricted to in-frame clones and leaves out a portion. The data show about 140,000 clones, around 81% seen once. These donors counted as nominally healthy when sampled, but unrecorded immune exposures were likely. These data are taken from a study of cytomegalovirus exposure and HLA in healthy donors. Study results and caveats: Common viral pathogens were later found to be apparently linked to several of the most significant clusters. Investigators reported 164 TCR beta chains as tied to cytomegalovirus.

V is TRBV2 and J is TRBJ1-1; D is perhaps TRBD1 (6 bases). Sequenced sample: PBMCs. This clonotype originated in a male donor in good health and CMV-seronegative. This CDR3 reads CASSARGGRTEAFF. DNA of the CDR3: TGTGCCAGCAGTGCAAGGGGGGGGCGGACTGAAGCTTTCTTT.